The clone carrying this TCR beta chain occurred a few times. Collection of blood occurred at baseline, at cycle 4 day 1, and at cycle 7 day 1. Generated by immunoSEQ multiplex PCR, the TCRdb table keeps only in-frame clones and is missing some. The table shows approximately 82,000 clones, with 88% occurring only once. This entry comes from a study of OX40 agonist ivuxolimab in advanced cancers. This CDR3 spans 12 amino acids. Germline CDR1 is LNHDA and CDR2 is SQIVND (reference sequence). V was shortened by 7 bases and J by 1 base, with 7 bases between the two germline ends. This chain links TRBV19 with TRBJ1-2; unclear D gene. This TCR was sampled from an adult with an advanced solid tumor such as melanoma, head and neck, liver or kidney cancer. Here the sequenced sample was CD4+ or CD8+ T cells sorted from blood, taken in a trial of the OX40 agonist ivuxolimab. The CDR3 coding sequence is TGTGCCAGTATGACCGATAACTATGGCTACACCTTC. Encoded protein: CASMTDNYGYTF.